The present TCR beta chain was sequenced within a study of Ad26.COV2.S vaccination and SARS-CoV-2 variants. Study summary: Ad26.COV2.S, an intramuscular injection, was given once or twice 56 days apart.

Germline loops: CDR1 SGHRS, CDR2 YFSETQ. J was trimmed by 6 bases and V by 4 bases; bases with no gene match: 9. The CDR3 spans 16 residues. Treatment described: 15 to 20 received Ad26.COV2.S at low or high dose, single or two shots; about 5 received placebo; per-sample allocation not given. Sampling happened 63 days after the first vaccine or placebo injection. This Boston cohort included adults aged 18-55 years. The study used a vaccine consisting of an Ad26 vector that expressed Wuhan-strain SARS-CoV-2 spike. Sequenced by immunoSEQ multiplex PCR; TCRdb stores in-frame clones only, minus some. Of under 550,000 clones listed, roughly 90% are singletons.

The sample here was peripheral blood, taken in a trial of Ad26.COV2.S vaccine versus placebo. The sequence derives from a person between 18 and 60 years old who received the Ad26.COV2.S COVID-19 vaccine or a placebo. This chain connects TRBV5-1 to TRBJ2-5; 13 bases map to TRBD2. The CDR3 nucleotides read TGCGCCAGCAGCAAGACCGGGACTAGCGGGGTACAGACCCAGTACTTC. Its translation is CASSKTGTSGVQTQYF. Together with reference TRBV5-1 and TRBJ2-5, the CDR3 gives the full variable domain: KAGVTQTPRYLIKTRGQQVTLSCSPISGHRSVSWYQQTPGQGLQFLFEYFSETQRNKGNFPGRFSGRQFSNSRSEMNVSTLELGDSALYLCASSKTGTSGVQTQYFGPGTRLLVL.